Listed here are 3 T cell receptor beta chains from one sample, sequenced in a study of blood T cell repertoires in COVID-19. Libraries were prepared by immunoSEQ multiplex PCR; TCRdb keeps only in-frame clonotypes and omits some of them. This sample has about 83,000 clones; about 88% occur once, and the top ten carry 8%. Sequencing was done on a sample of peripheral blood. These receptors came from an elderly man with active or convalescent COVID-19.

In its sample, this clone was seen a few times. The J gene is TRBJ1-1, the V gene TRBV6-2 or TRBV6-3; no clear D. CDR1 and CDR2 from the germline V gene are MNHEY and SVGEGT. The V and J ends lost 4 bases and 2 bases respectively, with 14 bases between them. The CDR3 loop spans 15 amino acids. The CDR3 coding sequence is TGTGCCAGCAGTTCTTCCGGACGGACTAACACTGAAGCTTTCTTT. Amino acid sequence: CASSSSGRTNTEAFF.

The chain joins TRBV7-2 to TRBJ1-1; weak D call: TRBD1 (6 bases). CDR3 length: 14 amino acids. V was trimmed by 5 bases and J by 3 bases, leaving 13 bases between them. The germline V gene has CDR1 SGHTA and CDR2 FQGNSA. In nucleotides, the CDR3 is TGTGCCAGCAGCGCTCCAGGGGTTCACACTGAAGCTTTCTTT. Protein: CASSAPGVHTEAFF.

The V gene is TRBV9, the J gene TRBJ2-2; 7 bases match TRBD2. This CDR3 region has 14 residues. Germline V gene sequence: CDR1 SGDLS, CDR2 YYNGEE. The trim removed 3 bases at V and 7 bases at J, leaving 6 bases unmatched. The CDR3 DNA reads TGTGCCAGCAGCGCACGGACTAGTTTCGGGGAGCTGTTTTTT. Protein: CASSARTSFGELFF.